One T cell receptor (beta chain) is described in this entry. The antigen is not known. This record belongs to a study of T cell responses to AZD1222 COVID-19 vaccine. Study outcomes and limitations: Spike-spanning, vaccine-associated CD4 TCRs were dominant at 160-218 and 743-854. A mostly white British donor set with more females was recruited, and clonal diversity was possibly underestimated. Baseline seropositivity characterized only a handful of AZD1222 recipients.

Measured with immunoSEQ multiplex PCR; TCRdb has only the in-frame clones, and not every one. The profile covers roughly 100,000 clones, with 80% to 95% appearing a single time and 4.8% taken by the ten largest. Trimming pared 4 bases from V and 4 bases from J, leaving 17 bases between. The CDR3 covers 16 residues. Germline values: CDR1 SGHTA, CDR2 FQGNSA. Sequencing used peripheral blood, obtained on day 0 of AZD1222 vaccination. The chain joins TRBV7-2 to TRBJ1-3; D is uncertain. The sequence was obtained from an adult in good health. CDR3 sequence reads: CASSSGGRRRGNTIYF. CDR3 DNA sequence: TGTGCCAGCAGCTCTGGTGGTAGGAGGAGAGGAAACACCATATATTTT.